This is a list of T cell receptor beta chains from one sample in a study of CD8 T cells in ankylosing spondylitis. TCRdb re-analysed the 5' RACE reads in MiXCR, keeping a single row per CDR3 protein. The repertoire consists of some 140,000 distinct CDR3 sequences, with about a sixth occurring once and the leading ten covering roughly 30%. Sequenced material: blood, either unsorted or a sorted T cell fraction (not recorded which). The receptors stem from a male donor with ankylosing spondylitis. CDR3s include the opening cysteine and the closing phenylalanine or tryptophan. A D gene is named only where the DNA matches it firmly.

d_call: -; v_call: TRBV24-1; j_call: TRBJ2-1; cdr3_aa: CATSDGGWSSYNEQFF
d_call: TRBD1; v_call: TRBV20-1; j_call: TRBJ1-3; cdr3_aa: CSARSSLDRSSGNTIYF
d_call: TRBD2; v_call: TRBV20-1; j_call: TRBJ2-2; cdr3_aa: CSARDVTAGGLTGELFF
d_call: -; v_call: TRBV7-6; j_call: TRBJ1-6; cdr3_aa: CASSQNRGQGRFRSPLHF
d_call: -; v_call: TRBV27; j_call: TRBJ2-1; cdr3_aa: CASSRLTGSYNEQFF
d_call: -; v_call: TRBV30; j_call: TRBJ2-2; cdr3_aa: CAASGAGNTGELFF
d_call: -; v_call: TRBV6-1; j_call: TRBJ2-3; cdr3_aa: CASRNRLDDTQYF
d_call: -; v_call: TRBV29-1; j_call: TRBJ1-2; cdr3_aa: CSAREENYGYTF
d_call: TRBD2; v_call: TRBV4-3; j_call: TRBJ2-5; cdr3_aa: CASSQGSLAGGRTQYF
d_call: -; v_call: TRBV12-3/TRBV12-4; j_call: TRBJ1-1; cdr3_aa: CASSFQGKAFF
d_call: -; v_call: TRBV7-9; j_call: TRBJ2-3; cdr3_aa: CASSSPGSYDTQYF
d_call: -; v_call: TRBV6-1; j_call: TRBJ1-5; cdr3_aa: CASSPYSNQPQHF
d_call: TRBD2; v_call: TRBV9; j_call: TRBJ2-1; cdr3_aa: CASSAGGSGRDEQFF